This T cell receptor beta chain was recovered during a study of blood T cell repertoires in COVID-19. Looking at the study overall: Some COVID-19 samples were acute and others convalescent; all came from the United States, Italy and Spain. In each case, the material was cDNA or gDNA derived from T cells, B-cell-depleted T cells, or PBMCs.

Original processing methods: Scientists estimated how many nucleated cells there were by amplifying reference gene primers. The data were produced by immunoSEQ multiplex PCR, yet TCRdb's version contains in-frame clones alone and is incomplete. V and J calls and clone size are those listed in that table; D and trimming were worked out from the DNA. Counted here are some 68,000 clones, about 88% occurring once; the ten biggest clones make up about 8.9%. This clone was seen once. CDR3 length equals 13 residues. V trimming: 4 bases; J trimming: 3 bases; junction bases outside the gene matches: 2. Germline values: CDR1 SNHLY, CDR2 FYNNEI.

This TCR was sampled from a man aged 50 or older with active COVID-19. What was sequenced was peripheral blood. The chain is built from TRBV2 and TRBJ2-7; 8 bases fit TRBD2. The CDR3 DNA follows: TGTGCCAGCAGTGGACTAGCGCTCTACGAGCAGTACTTC. This sequence encodes CASSGLALYEQYF.